Described below is a single T cell receptor beta chain sequence and its context. About 0.5 to 1 ug RNA was reverse transcribed with random hexamers. With immunoSEQ multiplex PCR, TCR beta CDR3 was amplified across 54 Vbeta and 13 Jbeta. TCRdb analysed the immunoSEQ multiplex PCR reads with MiXCR anew, one entry per CDR3 protein. Here the sample spans about 120,000 distinct CDR3 sequences, 96% being singletons. In contrast to the negatively isolated CD8+ and CD4+ T cells, TEMRA cells were FACS-enriched. CDR1 is SEHNR and CDR2 is FQNEAQ in the germline V gene (reference sequence). The CDR3 has 13 residues. Trimming stripped 1 base from V and 4 bases from J, with 5 bases between. This entry is derived from a study of CD8 T cells in Susac syndrome. Across the study: Clinically active disease was present in 5 or 6 of the sequenced Susac syndrome patients. Roughly eight of these patients were in remission. Susac syndrome patients were untreated, on corticosteroids with some adding intravenous immunoglobulin, or on intravenous immunoglobulin only.

The chain recombines TRBV7-9 with TRBJ1-5; no firm D call. Sample: CD4+ T cells from PBMCs. The sequence was collected from a human donor with Susac syndrome. For the CDR3, the DNA is TGTGCCAGCAGCTTAGATGAGAATCAGCCCCAGCATTTT. As protein: CASSLDENQPQHF.